Following are 23 T cell receptor beta chains from one sample sequenced in a study of T cells in Graves' hyperthyroidism and ophthalmopathy. Amplified TCR beta CDR3 regions derived from RNA transcripts. An initial round of RT-PCR targeting the TCR CDR3 relied on the HTBI primer set. One entry per CDR3 protein results from TCRdb running MiXCR on the multiplex PCR reads. The sample yields 300,000 to 350,000 distinct CDR3 sequences, approximately 14% seen once. Sequencing was performed on blood. The origin of the receptors is a woman in her twenties or thirties with Graves' hyperthyroidism.

This clonotype has only a few counts. The chain is built from TRBV12-3 or TRBV12-4 and TRBJ1-2; tentative D call: TRBD1 (5 bases). This CDR3 is 14 amino acids long. Trimming removed 3 bases at V and 8 bases at J, with 16 bases between. The CDR3 protein is CASSLTAAAEGYTF. In DNA, the CDR3 is TGTGCCAGCAGTTTGACAGCGGCTGCGGAAGGCTACACCTTC.

V usage is TRBV7-3 and J usage is TRBJ2-2; D is unresolved. Trimming took 5 bases from V and 7 from J, leaving 14 bases between them. The CDR3 sequence is 14 residues long. Germline V gene sequence: CDR1 SGHTA, CDR2 FQGTGA. CDR3 region: CASSPVRGGGELFF. As DNA, the CDR3 is TGTGCCAGCAGCCCCGTGAGAGGTGGCGGGGAGCTGTTTTTT.

The chain couples TRBV4-1 to TRBJ2-5, with D perhaps TRBD1 or TRBD2 (5 bases each). Trimming took 0 bases from V and 1 from J, leaving 9 bases between them. Germline CDR1 and CDR2: MGHRA and YSYEKL. The CDR3 consists of 15 residues. This CDR3 reads CASSQEGVPQETQYF. As DNA, the CDR3 is TGCGCCAGCAGCCAAGAGGGGGTTCCCCAAGAGACCCAGTACTTC.

The chain carries TRBV30 and TRBJ1-1; no firm D call. This CDR3 has 15 amino acids. The V end lost 0 bases, the J end lost 10 bases, and 21 bases lay between the germline ends. The germline CDR1 and CDR2 sequences are GTSNPN and SVGIG (reference sequence). CDR3 nucleotide sequence: TGTGCCTGGAGTGTGGCGGGCCCCGTGAGCCCCGGAGCTTTCTTT. Its protein product is CAWSVAGPVSPGAFF.

In its sample, this clonotype was seen a few times. This chain connects TRBV29-1 to TRBJ2-5, with a possible D match to TRBD2 (5 bases). This CDR3 comprises 10 residues. The germline gives CDR1 SQVTM, CDR2 ANQGSEA. The V and J ends lost 5 bases and 12 bases respectively, with 13 bases between them. CDR3 region: CSVRQGAEYF. CDR3 bases: TGCAGCGTTAGGCAAGGAGCGGAGTACTTC.

At least ten counts were recorded for this clonotype. The V and J genes are TRBV2 and TRBJ1-2; tentatively, D is TRBD1 (5 bases). The CDR3 covers 14 residues. Between the trimmed V and J ends, which lost 10 bases and 8 bases, there was a span of 23 bases. Germline loops: CDR1 SNHLY, CDR2 FYNNEI. The CDR3 spells CAKTGPLSFGGYTF. The DNA of the CDR3 is TGTGCCAAGACGGGACCGCTCTCTTTCGGGGGCTACACCTTC. Variable domain in full (rest from reference TRBV2 and TRBJ1-2): EPEVTQTPSHQVTQMGQEVILRCVPISNHLYFYWYRQILGQKVEFLVSFYNNEISEKSEIFDDQFSVERPDGSNFTLKIRSTKLEDSAMYFCAKTGPLSFGGYTFGSGTRLTVV.

This clonotype was recorded many times. The J gene is TRBJ2-2, the V gene TRBV11-2; 8 bases are a match to TRBD1. The CDR3 has 15 amino acids. The V and J ends lost 6 bases and 5 bases, in that order; junction bases with no gene match: 8. The germline V gene encodes CDR1 SGHAT and CDR2 FQNNGV. The CDR3 DNA is TGTGCCAGCAGGACAGGGGCATTGGGTACCGGGGAGCTGTTTTTT. Amino acid sequence: CASRTGALGTGELFF.

This clonotype was seen a handful of times. The rearrangement links TRBV20-1 to TRBJ2-1; TRBD2 matches 11 bases. Germline V gives CDR1 DFQATT, CDR2 SNEGSKA (reference sequence). This CDR3 has 15 amino acids. V lost 3 bases to trimming and J lost 3 bases; unmatched junction nucleotides: 4. This CDR3 is CSARRLAGIYNEQFF. The DNA of the CDR3 is TGCAGTGCTAGGAGACTAGCGGGAATCTACAATGAGCAGTTCTTC.

This clonotype has more than one count but fewer than ten. The chain is built from TRBV7-8 and TRBJ1-3, with TRBD1 as a possible D gene (6 bases). V was clipped by 1 base and J by 7 bases, with 8 bases between them. CDR1 SGHVS and CDR2 FQNEAQ come from the germline V gene. The CDR3 sequence is 13 residues long. The CDR3 protein is CASSLDRVNTIYF. CDR3 DNA: TGTGCCAGCAGCTTAGACAGGGTGAACACCATATATTTT.

The rearrangement links TRBV6-9 to TRBJ1-3; TRBD1 is a possible D gene (6 bases). The CDR3 extends over 17 amino acids. With 3 bases removed from V and 4 bases from J, the gap between germline ends came to 19 bases. Germline-derived CDR1 and CDR2 are MNHGY and SVAAGI. CDR3 sequence reads: CASSYVLTHRAGNTIYF. DNA for the CDR3: TGTGCCAGCAGTTACGTACTAACTCACAGGGCAGGAAACACCATATATTTT.

The table lists this clonotype with a few counts. The rearrangement links TRBV10-1 to TRBJ2-1; D gene unclear. The CDR3 runs 13 residues. V was cut by 3 bases and J by 9 bases, with 12 bases left in between. Germline CDR1 is WNHNN and CDR2 is SYGVQD (reference sequence). The CDR3 nucleotides are TGCGCCAGCAGTGACTTATCGACGAGTGAGCAGTTCTTC. Its translation: CASSDLSTSEQFF.

The rearrangement links TRBV7-2 to TRBJ2-5; D not resolved. This CDR3 region has 17 residues. V lost 2 bases and J 1 base, leaving 17 bases between the germline ends. CDR1 is SGHTA and CDR2 is FQGNSA in the germline V gene. The CDR3, as DNA: TGTGCCAGCAGCTTACTGAATGCGGCAATCCCCCAAGAGACCCAGTACTTC. It codes for CASSLLNAAIPQETQYF.

This clonotype was seen more than once but under ten times. The rearrangement joins TRBV20-1 to TRBJ2-2, with D perhaps matching TRBD2 (5 bases). Germline values: CDR1 DFQATT, CDR2 SNEGSKA (reference sequence). The V and J ends lost 3 bases and 5 bases respectively, with 10 bases between them. The CDR3 totals 13 residues. DNA for the CDR3: TGCAGTGCTAGGGACTTCCTAACCGGGGAGCTGTTTTTT. Its protein product is CSARDFLTGELFF.

This chain joins TRBV29-1 and TRBJ2-1, with 8 positions matching TRBD1. In germline, CDR1 is SQVTM, CDR2 ANQGSEA. V shed 7 bases, J shed 4 bases, and the junction held 9 bases outside the gene matches. The CDR3 is 14 residues long. This CDR3 reads CSGNRGSLYNEQFF. The CDR3 coding sequence is TGCAGCGGGAACAGGGGGTCTTTGTACAATGAGCAGTTCTTC.

The chain couples TRBV6-1 to TRBJ2-1; 9 bases map to TRBD2. Germline-derived CDR1 and CDR2 are MNHNS and SASEGT. The CDR3 runs 15 residues. Losses at the gene ends were 2 bases for V and 4 bases for J; bases not matched to a gene: 3. The CDR3 spells CASSEPSGIYNEQFF. Here the CDR3 DNA reads TGTGCCAGCAGTGAACCTAGCGGGATATACAATGAGCAGTTCTTC.

This clonotype showed up just a few times. A much larger clonotype is one base distant, so this may be a read error. The rearrangement links TRBV12-3 or TRBV12-4 to TRBJ2-1; 11 bases match TRBD2. The CDR3 is 13 amino acids. CDR3 nucleotide sequence: TGTGCCGGGGGGACTAGCGGAAACAATGAGCAGTCCTTC. This gives the protein CAGGTSGNNEQSF.

This clonotype turned up a few times. This chain joins TRBV28 and TRBJ2-2; D is undetermined. Germline assignment: CDR1 MDHEN and CDR2 SYDVKM. Trimming removed 3 bases at V and 7 bases at J, with 9 bases between. The CDR3 spans 13 residues. The CDR3 spells CASSLPRVGELFF. Here the CDR3 DNA reads TGTGCCAGCAGTTTGCCCCGAGTCGGGGAGCTGTTTTTT.

This clonotype turned up a few times. V usage is TRBV5-6 and J usage is TRBJ2-3, with D possibly matching TRBD2 (7 bases). The CDR3 runs 16 residues. Per the germline V gene, CDR1 is SGHDT and CDR2 is YYEEEE. The ends were cut back, 5 bases at V and 1 base at J, with 17 bases in the middle. The CDR3 bases are TGTGCCAGCAGGGGGGGGGGGCTGATTGGCACAGATACGCAGTATTTT. Protein: CASRGGGLIGTDTQYF.

With respect to this clonotype: A junction boundary mismatches the germline segment, possibly from a read error. The rearrangement links TRBV2 to TRBJ2-1; D is tentatively TRBD1 or TRBD2 (5 bases each). Germline lookup yields CDR1 SNHLY and CDR2 FYNNEI. The CDR3 is made up of 13 amino acids. The CDR3 reads CASRQDLSNKQFF. As DNA, the CDR3 is TGTGCCAGCAGACAGGACTTATCCAATAAGCAGTTCTTC. Full variable domain (rest looked up from reference TRBV2 and TRBJ2-1): EPEVTQTPSHQVTQMGQEVILRCVPISNHLYFYWYRQILGQKVEFLVSFYNNEISEKSEIFDDQFSVERPDGSNFTLKIRSTKLEDSAMYFCASRQDLSNKQFFGPGTRLTVL.

This clonotype was seen a few times. J is TRBJ2-5 and V is TRBV5-1; D is undetermined. This CDR3 comprises 13 residues. Trimming removed 0 bases at V and 4 bases at J, with 7 bases between. Germline assignment: CDR1 SGHRS and CDR2 YFSETQ. CDR3 sequence (DNA): TGCGCCAGCAGCTTGGAGAATCCAGAGACCCAGTACTTC. Amino acid sequence: CASSLENPETQYF.

In its sample, this clonotype was seen many times. The chain uses TRBV11-2 and TRBJ2-2, with D unclear. CDR1 and CDR2 from the germline V gene are SGHAT and FQNNGV. This CDR3 is built from 13 residues. V was pared by 1 base and J by 9 bases, with 9 bases between. This CDR3 is CASSLGAWRELFF. The CDR3, as DNA: TGTGCCAGCAGCTTAGGGGCGTGGAGGGAGCTGTTTTTT.

This clonotype was counted between two and nine times. The V gene is TRBV5-4, the J gene TRBJ1-2; D is ambiguous. The CDR3 length is 12 residues. CDR1 SGHNT and CDR2 YYREEE come from the germline V gene (reference sequence). Trimming pared 0 bases from V and 8 bases from J, leaving 8 bases between. CDR3: CASSLEVAGYTF. The CDR3 DNA follows: TGTGCCAGCAGCTTGGAGGTGGCAGGCTACACCTTC.

This clonotype appeared a few times. V is TRBV9 and J is TRBJ2-2; maybe TRBD2 (6 bases). Germline-derived CDR1 and CDR2 are SGDLS and YYNGEE. The CDR3 totals 19 residues. The V end was cut by 3 bases, the J end by 0 bases, with 21 bases between. The CDR3, as DNA: TGTGCCAGCAGCGAGGGGAGGAAGCCTAGTCGGACGAACACCGGGGAGCTGTTTTTT. This codes for CASSEGRKPSRTNTGELFF.